The next 24 T cell receptor beta chains were all read from a single sample in a study of blood T cell repertoires in COVID-19. Libraries were prepared by immunoSEQ multiplex PCR; TCRdb keeps only in-frame clonotypes and omits some of them. The profile shows around 250,000 clones, 65% to 90% of them singletons. The material sequenced was PBMCs or T cells enriched from blood (not recorded which). All receptors derive from a man aged 18 to 29 who had recovered from COVID-19.

V gene TRBV21-1 combines with J gene TRBJ1-5. TRBV21-1 is annotated as a pseudogene. The length of the CDR3 is 16 residues. The CDR3 spells CASSNSEYYSNQPQHF. The CDR3, as DNA: TGTGCCAGCAGCAATTCGGAGTATTATAGCAATCAGCCCCAGCATTTT.

V is TRBV27 and J is TRBJ2-5; 7 bases are a match to TRBD1. Germline V gives CDR1 MNHEY, CDR2 SMNVEV (reference sequence). Unmatched junction bases numbered 3, after V lost 5 bases and J lost 3 bases. The CDR3 runs to 13 residues. This CDR3 is CASSRDRKETQYF. Written as DNA, the CDR3 is TGTGCCAGCAGTCGGGACAGAAAAGAGACCCAGTACTTC.

The J gene is TRBJ2-1, the V gene TRBV19; 10 nucleotides line up with TRBD2. Trimming took 7 bases from V and 4 from J; bases not matched to a gene: 4. The germline gives CDR1 LNHDA, CDR2 SQIVND (reference sequence). This CDR3 has 14 amino acids. The CDR3 sequence: CASTERGGYNEQFF. CDR3 in DNA: TGTGCCAGTACAGAGCGGGGGGGTTACAATGAGCAGTTCTTC.

The chain couples TRBV6-2 or TRBV6-3 to TRBJ1-5, with D perhaps matching TRBD1 (5 bases). The CDR3 is 14 residues long. CDR1 is MNHEY and CDR2 is SVGEGT in the germline V gene. The V end was cut by 2 bases, the J end by 6 bases, with 11 bases between. Written as DNA, the CDR3 is TGTGCCAGCAGTTACGAACAGGTCGGTCAGCCCCAGCATTTT. Residues: CASSYEQVGQPQHF.

The chain links TRBV27 to TRBJ1-4; TRBD1 agrees at 7 bases. Germline CDR1 reads MNHEY; CDR2 reads SMNVEV (reference sequence). The CDR3 has 16 residues. With 1 base clipped from V and 4 bases from J, the junction kept 6 bases outside the gene matches. In DNA form, the CDR3 reads TGTGCCAGCAGTTTATGGGGCGGGGACAGTAATGAAAAACTGTTTTTT. Its translation is CASSLWGGDSNEKLFF.

Comment on this clone: Relative to the germline gene, one junction end is altered; a read error may explain this. The rearrangement joins TRBV12-3 or TRBV12-4 to TRBJ2-1, with 16 bases matching TRBD2. The CDR3 has 13 amino acids. The CDR3 region is CASTFGTSGGAVF. As DNA, the CDR3 is TGTGCCAGCACCTTTGGGACTAGCGGGGGGGCGGTCTTC.

This clone was seen at least ten times. The V and J genes are TRBV10-2 and TRBJ2-1, with 10 bases matching TRBD2. Germline-derived CDR1 and CDR2 are WSHSY and SAAADI. This CDR3 is built from 14 residues. The junction had 0 bases not matched to a gene; V was cut back by 5 bases and J by 2 bases. The CDR3: CASSSGGAYNEQFF. CDR3 DNA: TGCGCCAGCAGTAGCGGGGGGGCCTACAATGAGCAGTTCTTC.

This rearrangement joins TRBV6-5 to TRBJ2-1; TRBD2 matches 9 bases. Germline V CDR1 and CDR2: MNHEY, SVGAGI. V shed 2 bases, J shed 7 bases, and the junction held 0 bases outside the gene matches. This CDR3 has 13 residues. In DNA form, the CDR3 reads TGTGCCAGCAGTTACGCGGGGGGGAATGAGCAGTTCTTC. This codes for CASSYAGGNEQFF.

This clone was seen a few times. DNA for the CDR3: TGCAGCGTTGCATCTTCGGGGGTCGGTGAAAAACTGTTTTTT. Amino acid sequence: CSVASSGVGEKLFF. The chain carries TRBV29-1 and TRBJ1-4, with D possibly matching TRBD1 (5 bases). CDR3 size: 14 residues. CDR1 is SQVTM and CDR2 is ANQGSEA in the germline V gene. V was trimmed by 4 bases and J by 7 bases, leaving 16 bases between them.

V gene TRBV7-9 combines with J gene TRBJ2-1; D is possibly TRBD2 (5 bases). This CDR3 region has 15 residues. Trimming took off 1 base at V and 2 bases at J, with 9 bases between the two ends. Germline V gives CDR1 SEHNR, CDR2 FQNEAQ (reference sequence). CDR3 region: CASSLVGGTYNEQFF. CDR3 coding DNA: TGTGCCAGCAGCTTAGTAGGAGGCACCTACAATGAGCAGTTCTTC.

This clone is a singleton in its sample. V and J are TRBV3-1 (or the pseudogene TRBV3-2) and TRBJ2-5, with 7 bases matching TRBD2. After removal of 3 bases from V and 5 bases from J, the junction contained 12 bases not matched to a gene. Germline assignment: CDR1 LGHDT and CDR2 YNNKEL (reference sequence). The CDR3 is 16 residues long. In DNA form, the CDR3 reads TGTGCCAGCAGCCACGGTGCGGGAGAGGTCAGGGAGACCCAGTACTTC. It is translated as CASSHGAGEVRETQYF.

The J gene is TRBJ1-1, the V gene TRBV24-1; 11 nucleotides line up with TRBD1. J gave up 0 bases and V 8 bases, and 10 bases lay outside the gene matches. The CDR3 is 17 amino acids. Germline CDR1 reads KGHDR; CDR2 reads SFDVKD. As DNA, the CDR3 is TGTGCCACCAAGGGAGGGGACAGGGGGAGTTTGAACACTGAAGCTTTCTTT. Amino acids: CATKGGDRGSLNTEAFF.

The chain uses TRBV27 and TRBJ1-1; 8 positions agree with TRBD1. The germline CDR1 and CDR2 sequences are MNHEY and SMNVEV (reference sequence). The CDR3 is made up of 15 amino acids. V shed 2 bases, J shed 3 bases, and the junction held 5 bases outside the gene matches. CDR3 nucleotide sequence: TGTGCCAGCAGTTTACTGCGGACAGGGCACACTGAAGCTTTCTTT. This translates into CASSLLRTGHTEAFF.

V usage is TRBV5-4 and J usage is TRBJ2-1, with D tentatively TRBD2 (5 bases). This CDR3 has 15 amino acids. Trimming cost V 1 base and J 7 bases, with 15 bases left between them. Germline lookup yields CDR1 SGHNT and CDR2 YYREEE (reference sequence). CDR3 in amino acids: CASSLRATPGNEQFF. The CDR3 coding sequence is TGTGCCAGCAGCTTGAGGGCTACCCCGGGGAATGAGCAGTTCTTC.

V gene TRBV11-2 combines with J gene TRBJ2-1; weak D call: TRBD2 (5 bases). The CDR3 extends over 13 amino acids. Germline loops: CDR1 SGHAT, CDR2 FQNNGV. V gave up 8 bases and J gave up 6 bases, with 14 bases separating them. The CDR3 bases are TGTGCCAGCGACGAAACTAGTTCCAATGAGCAGTTCTTC. This translates into CASDETSSNEQFF.

This clone was found once. V gene TRBV6-5 combines with J gene TRBJ2-1, with 7 bases matching TRBD2. The CDR3 length is 15 residues. The V gene end was trimmed by 6 bases and the J gene end by 1 base; junction bases not matched to a gene: 6. The germline V gene has CDR1 MNHEY and CDR2 SVGAGI. The CDR3 sequence is CASRGRLASYNEQFF. CDR3 coding DNA: TGTGCCAGCAGAGGAAGACTAGCATCCTACAATGAGCAGTTCTTC.

The chain joins TRBV6-5 to TRBJ2-7; tentative D call: TRBD1 (6 bases). The CDR3 runs to 11 residues. The V and J ends lost 9 bases and 5 bases respectively, with 11 bases between them. Germline V lookup: CDR1 MNHEY, CDR2 SVGAGI. The DNA of the CDR3 is TGTGCCAGTCACAGGGCTGACGAGCAGTACTTC. As protein: CASHRADEQYF.

The chain couples TRBV19 to TRBJ1-5; no definite D call. This CDR3 is 14 amino acids long. Trimming cost V 0 bases and J 5 bases, with 8 bases left between them. Per germline, CDR1 LNHDA and CDR2 SQIVND (reference sequence). CDR3 residues: CASSIDFGYQPQHF. The CDR3 DNA is TGTGCCAGTAGTATAGATTTCGGGTATCAGCCCCAGCATTTT.

The V gene is TRBV2, the J gene TRBJ1-2; tentatively, D is TRBD1 (6 bases). This CDR3 is 14 amino acids long. Germline CDR1 and CDR2: SNHLY and FYNNEI. V was shortened by 6 bases and J by 7 bases, with 18 bases between the two germline ends. In nucleotides, the CDR3 is TGTGCCAGCAGCGGAGCGAGCAGGGGAAGTGGCTACACCTTC. Translated: CASSGASRGSGYTF.

This chain connects TRBV30 to TRBJ2-5; D not resolved. This CDR3 is 13 amino acids long. Trimming left V 3 bases short and J 1 base short, with 9 bases between. Germline V gene lookup returns CDR1 GTSNPN and CDR2 SVGIG (reference sequence). CDR3 residues: CAWRRDFQETQYF. As DNA, the CDR3 is TGTGCCTGGAGGCGAGACTTCCAAGAGACCCAGTACTTC.

A single count supports this clone. The rearrangement joins TRBV7-9 to TRBJ2-7, with D perhaps TRBD1 (6 bases). V was pared by 1 base and J by 2 bases, with 9 bases between. CDR3 length: 14 residues. Looked up from germline, CDR1 is SEHNR and CDR2 is FQNEAQ (reference sequence). The CDR3 DNA sequence: TGTGCCAGCAGCTTAGTACAGGGCGCCTACGAGCAGTACTTC. This encodes CASSLVQGAYEQYF.

This chain links TRBV11-2 with TRBJ2-1; 8 nucleotides line up with TRBD2. There are 15 residues in the CDR3. The germline CDR1 and CDR2 sequences are SGHAT and FQNNGV. The junction had 5 bases not matched to a gene; V was cut back by 1 base and J by 6 bases. The CDR3 sequence: CASSLALAEGNEQFF. The CDR3 DNA is TGTGCCAGCAGCTTAGCACTAGCGGAAGGCAATGAGCAGTTCTTC.

This clone was seen once. The chain uses TRBV2 and TRBJ2-2; TRBD1 agrees at 7 bases. CDR1 is SNHLY, CDR2 FYNNEI, per germline. The ends lost 1 base at V and 4 bases at J; junction bases unmatched: 3. The CDR3 runs 15 residues. This CDR3 is CASSEVRGRTGELFF. The CDR3 coding sequence is TGTGCCAGCAGTGAAGTTAGGGGGCGCACCGGGGAGCTGTTTTTT.

J is TRBJ2-3 and V is TRBV4-1, with 10 bases matching TRBD2. The CDR3 contains 16 residues. Per germline, CDR1 MGHRA and CDR2 YSYEKL. V dropped 4 bases and J dropped 1; count of bases not matched to a gene: 5. Here the CDR3 reads CASSLVLAGGTDTQYF. In nucleotides, the CDR3 is TGCGCCAGCAGCCTGGTGCTAGCGGGGGGCACAGATACGCAGTATTTT.